Each of the 27 T cell receptor beta chains below was sequenced from the same sample in a study of blood T cell repertoires in COVID-19. Produced via immunoSEQ multiplex PCR; TCRdb's table is partial and in-frame only. Among around 140,000 clones listed, approximately 88% were seen once. Sequenced sample: peripheral blood. These receptors came from a woman aged 45-65 years with acute or convalescent COVID-19.

V and J are TRBV7-3 and TRBJ1-1, with 10 nucleotides matching TRBD1. The germline V gene encodes CDR1 SGHTA and CDR2 FQGTGA. V trimming: 5 bases; J trimming: 4 bases; junction bases outside the gene matches: 10. This CDR3 spans 16 amino acids. In DNA, the CDR3 is TGTGCCAGCAGCACGATCCGACAGGGGGCTATCACTGAAGCTTTCTTT. Residues: CASSTIRQGAITEAFF.

The chain is built from TRBV7-9 and TRBJ2-5; 16 bases agree with TRBD2. There are 17 residues in the CDR3. CDR1 and CDR2 from the germline V gene are SEHNR and FQNEAQ (reference sequence). J gave up 4 bases and V 11 bases, and 13 bases lay outside the gene matches. The CDR3 protein is CACNPGTSGRARETQYF. The CDR3 DNA reads TGTGCCTGCAACCCTGGGACTAGCGGGAGGGCCAGAGAGACCCAGTACTTC. Drawing the rest from reference TRBV7-9 and TRBJ2-5, the complete variable domain is DTGVSQNPRHKITKRGQNVTFRCDPISEHNRLYWYRQTLGQGPEFLTYFQNEAQLEKSRLLSDRFSAERPKGSFSTLEIQRTEQGDSAMYLCACNPGTSGRARETQYFGPGTRLLVL.

The V gene is TRBV19, the J gene TRBJ1-5; D ambiguous. V shed 7 bases and J shed 2 bases, with 15 bases lying between them. The length of the CDR3 is 15 residues. CDR1 is LNHDA, CDR2 SQIVND, per germline (reference sequence). The CDR3 sequence: CASTLAVGGNQPQHF. The CDR3 DNA follows: TGTGCCAGTACCCTTGCGGTGGGAGGCAATCAGCCCCAGCATTTT.

The chain has TRBV2 and TRBJ1-4; 7 positions agree with TRBD1. Germline V gene lookup returns CDR1 SNHLY and CDR2 FYNNEI. With V trimmed by 4 bases and J by 8 bases, 7 bases remained unmatched. The CDR3 spans 14 residues. The CDR3 spells CASSADRVGEKLFF. Here the CDR3 DNA reads TGTGCCAGCAGTGCAGACAGGGTGGGGGAAAAACTGTTTTTT.

The chain employs TRBV5-1 and TRBJ2-3; 7 nucleotides line up with TRBD2. The V and J ends lost 1 base and 5 bases, in that order; junction bases with no gene match: 4. CDR1 is SGHRS and CDR2 is YFSETQ in the germline V gene. This CDR3 spans 14 amino acids. CDR3 DNA sequence: TGCGCCAGCAGCTTGTCATCGGGAGGAGATACGCAGTATTTT. Translating it yields CASSLSSGGDTQYF. The variable domain in full, completed from reference TRBV5-1 and TRBJ2-3, reads KAGVTQTPRYLIKTRGQQVTLSCSPISGHRSVSWYQQTPGQGLQFLFEYFSETQRNKGNFPGRFSGRQFSNSRSEMNVSTLELGDSALYLCASSLSSGGDTQYFGPGTRLTVL.

The table lists this clone with a count of one. This chain uses TRBV19 with TRBJ2-2, with D tentatively TRBD2 (6 bases). The ends were cut back, 2 bases at V and 6 bases at J, with 16 bases in the middle. The germline V gene encodes CDR1 LNHDA and CDR2 SQIVND (reference sequence). CDR3 length equals 16 residues. CDR3 nucleotides: TGTGCCAGTAGTATAACGGCTAGCGTTCCGTCCGGGGAGCTGTTTTTT. Protein product: CASSITASVPSGELFF.

The rearrangement uses TRBV7-3 and TRBJ2-1; maybe TRBD1 (6 bases). V was pared by 5 bases and J by 5 bases, with 10 bases between. CDR3 size: 13 residues. Germline V gene sequence: CDR1 SGHTA, CDR2 FQGTGA. CDR3 nucleotide sequence: TGTGCCAGCAGCATGGGACAAAACAATGAGCAGTTCTTC. The encoded protein is CASSMGQNNEQFF.

This chain links TRBV11-3 with TRBJ1-6; D is undetermined. V gave up 5 bases and J gave up 7 bases, with 3 bases separating them. The CDR3 spans 11 residues. Germline-derived CDR1 and CDR2 are SGHNT and YENEEA. Here the CDR3 reads CASSLNSPLHF. DNA of the CDR3: TGTGCCAGCAGCCTGAATTCACCCCTCCACTTT.

J is TRBJ1-2 and V is TRBV28, with 8 bases aligning to TRBD1. CDR1 and CDR2 from the germline V gene are MDHEN and SYDVKM. The CDR3 totals 13 residues. V lost 6 bases to trimming and J lost 4 bases; unmatched junction nucleotides: 4. This CDR3 is CASRGDRLYGYTF. The DNA of the CDR3 is TGTGCCAGCAGGGGGGACAGGCTCTATGGCTACACCTTC.

Concerning this clone itself: Additional DNA sequences in this sample encode the identical CDR3. The chain is built from TRBV2 and TRBJ1-1; D is perhaps TRBD1 (5 bases). There are 13 residues in the CDR3. Trimming took off 4 bases at V and 1 base at J, with 7 bases between the two ends. Germline assignment: CDR1 SNHLY and CDR2 FYNNEI. CDR3 sequence (DNA): TGTGCCAGCAGTGGCCAGGGGAACACTGAAGCTTTCTTT. This sequence encodes CASSGQGNTEAFF.

A single count supports this clone. This chain joins TRBV9 and TRBJ2-2; TRBD2 aligns across 10 bases. After removal of 0 bases from V and 8 bases from J, the junction contained 13 bases not matched to a gene. Germline V lookup: CDR1 SGDLS, CDR2 YYNGEE. CDR3 size: 18 residues. CDR3 coding DNA: TGTGCCAGCAGCGTAGCTCTAGCGGGGGCGCGGACTGGAGGGGAGCTGTTTTTT. The encoded protein is CASSVALAGARTGGELFF.

This chain uses TRBV27 with TRBJ2-6, with D possibly TRBD2 on 5 matching bases. Trimming shortened V by 4 bases and J by 3 bases, and 10 bases separated the two germline ends. This CDR3 spans 15 amino acids. Per germline, CDR1 MNHEY and CDR2 SMNVEV (reference sequence). This CDR3 reads CASSSRASGANVLTF. The CDR3 DNA reads TGTGCCAGCAGTTCGAGGGCTAGTGGGGCCAACGTCCTGACTTTC.

The gene calls are TRBV19 and TRBJ2-2; 8 nucleotides match TRBD2. The CDR3 extends over 15 amino acids. The junction had 6 bases not matched to a gene; V was cut back by 8 bases and J by 1 base. The germline V gene has CDR1 LNHDA and CDR2 SQIVND (reference sequence). The CDR3 loop reads CASDPGLGNTGELFF. The CDR3 region has the DNA TGTGCCAGTGATCCGGGACTAGGGAACACCGGGGAGCTGTTTTTT.

V gene TRBV10-3 combines with J gene TRBJ2-7, with 8 bases identical to TRBD1. The CDR3 spans 11 residues. The germline CDR1 and CDR2 sequences are ENHRY and SYGVKD. V gave up 10 bases and J gave up 13 bases; unmatched junction bases: 12. CDR3 nucleotide sequence: TGTGCCACCGCAGACAGGGGAGTCCCTTACTTC. It encodes CATADRGVPYF.

The V and J genes are TRBV11-2 and TRBJ2-1; D may be TRBD1 (6 bases). Germline CDR1 reads SGHAT; CDR2 reads FQNNGV. V lost 5 bases and J lost 0, with 17 bases in between. The CDR3 is made up of 17 amino acids. This CDR3 is CASSPNLRGLSYNEQFF. Written as DNA, the CDR3 is TGTGCCAGCAGCCCGAATCTCAGGGGCCTCTCCTACAATGAGCAGTTCTTC. The full variable domain, completed using reference TRBV11-2 and TRBJ2-1, is EAGVAQSPRYKIIEKRQSVAFWCNPISGHATLYWYQQILGQGPKLLIQFQNNGVVDDSQLPKDRFSAERLKGVDSTLKIQPAKLEDSAVYLCASSPNLRGLSYNEQFFGPGTRLTVL.

This clone was picked up one time. This sequence joins TRBV13 and TRBJ2-7, with 8 positions matching TRBD2. The germline V gene encodes CDR1 PRHDT and CDR2 FYEKMQ (reference sequence). The CDR3 covers 16 residues. V was pared by 2 bases and J by 4 bases, with 10 bases of the junction left unmatched. The CDR3 sequence is CASSLRDGTSMYEQYF. CDR3 in DNA: TGTGCCAGCAGCTTAAGAGACGGGACTAGTATGTACGAGCAGTACTTC.

This clone came up once. The rearrangement uses TRBV6-5 and TRBJ1-2; D ambiguous. Germline loops: CDR1 MNHEY, CDR2 SVGAGI. This CDR3 has 13 amino acids. V lost 2 bases to trimming and J lost 8 bases, with 12 bases between them. The CDR3 loop reads CASSYGPTRGYTF. CDR3 sequence (DNA): TGTGCCAGCAGTTACGGGCCGACCCGGGGCTACACCTTC.

The chain employs TRBV11-2 and TRBJ2-7; weak D call: TRBD2 (5 bases). V was trimmed by 5 bases and J by 3 bases, leaving 11 bases between them. Germline V gene lookup returns CDR1 SGHAT and CDR2 FQNNGV. This CDR3 contains 13 residues. The CDR3 region has the DNA TGTGCCAGCAGCCTCGGACTGGTCTACGAGCAGTACTTC. It codes for CASSLGLVYEQYF.

The chain combines TRBV5-6 with TRBJ1-5, with D unresolved. Germline V CDR1 and CDR2: SGHDT, YYEEEE. The CDR3 totals 12 residues. V gave up 0 bases and J gave up 6 bases, with 4 bases separating them. The CDR3 nucleotides read TGTGCCAGCAGCTTGGGGCCTCAGCCCCAGCATTTT. Translating gives CASSLGPQPQHF.

The chain combines TRBV11-1 with TRBJ1-1; possible D gene TRBD1, 5 bases. The germline CDR1 and CDR2 sequences are SGHAT and FQDESV (reference sequence). Trimming stripped 1 base from V and 7 bases from J, with 16 bases between. There are 15 residues in the CDR3. DNA of the CDR3: TGTGCCAGCAGCTTAGGGGGCCTCGGTGGCCTTGAAGCTTTCTTT. Amino acids: CASSLGGLGGLEAFF.

The rearrangement uses TRBV7-2 and TRBJ2-5; 7 bases agree with TRBD2. The CDR3 covers 15 residues. In germline, CDR1 is SGHTA, CDR2 FQGNSA. V lost 3 bases, J lost 5 bases, and 9 bases stayed unmatched. CDR3 nucleotides: TGTGCCAGCAGCTTCCAAGCGGGAAGTGGGGAGACCCAGTACTTC. Translating gives CASSFQAGSGETQYF.

The chain joins TRBV2 to TRBJ1-3; possible D gene TRBD1, 5 bases. The V and J ends lost 9 bases and 0 bases respectively, with 9 bases between them. Germline CDR1 SNHLY, CDR2 FYNNEI. The CDR3 loop spans 13 amino acids. CDR3 in amino acids: CARQAYSGNTIYF. The CDR3 coding sequence is TGTGCCAGACAGGCTTACTCTGGAAACACCATATATTTT. Drawing the rest from reference TRBV2 and TRBJ1-3, the complete variable domain is EPEVTQTPSHQVTQMGQEVILRCVPISNHLYFYWYRQILGQKVEFLVSFYNNEISEKSEIFDDQFSVERPDGSNFTLKIRSTKLEDSAMYFCARQAYSGNTIYFGEGSWLTVV.

The chain carries TRBV11-1 and TRBJ2-3; the D gene is possibly TRBD1 (6 bases). There are 14 residues in the CDR3. From germline, CDR1 is SGHAT and CDR2 FQDESV (reference sequence). V lost 5 bases and J 14 bases, leaving 23 bases between the germline ends. Here the CDR3 DNA reads TGTGCCAGCAGCATGTCCCGGGACATTCAGTCCCCGTATTTT. This sequence encodes CASSMSRDIQSPYF.

Comments on this clone: This sample includes further DNA sequences coding for the same CDR3. This sequence joins TRBV19 and TRBJ2-2, with D tentatively TRBD1 (6 bases). Germline V gene lookup returns CDR1 LNHDA and CDR2 SQIVND (reference sequence). This CDR3 region has 13 residues. With 2 bases removed from V and 5 bases from J, the gap between germline ends came to 6 bases. The CDR3, as DNA: TGTGCCAGTAGTATAAGGGGGACCGGGGAGCTGTTTTTT. This gives the protein CASSIRGTGELFF.

This chain links TRBV7-9 with TRBJ1-2, with no clear D. The CDR3 is 15 amino acids. Trimming cost V 5 bases and J 1 base, with 14 bases left between them. Per germline, CDR1 SEHNR and CDR2 FQNEAQ (reference sequence). The CDR3 nucleotides read TGTGCCAGCAGCCCACGGGTCGGAGTTAACTATGGCTACACCTTC. Translated: CASSPRVGVNYGYTF.

This sequence joins TRBV19 and TRBJ2-1, with unresolved D. Germline values: CDR1 LNHDA, CDR2 SQIVND (reference sequence). This CDR3 has 14 residues. Trimming stripped 2 bases from V and 5 bases from J, with 10 bases between. The CDR3 reads CASSITPRNNEQFF. The CDR3 DNA reads as TGTGCCAGTAGTATAACCCCGAGGAACAATGAGCAGTTCTTC.

The chain links TRBV19 to TRBJ1-6; TRBD1 might be the D (5 bases). The germline CDR1 and CDR2 sequences are LNHDA and SQIVND (reference sequence). The CDR3 contains 16 residues. V was clipped by 1 base and J by 6 bases, with 13 bases between them. The CDR3 sequence: CASSIVAGPTNSPLHF. For the CDR3, the DNA is TGTGCCAGTAGTATAGTCGCGGGGCCGACTAATTCACCCCTCCACTTT.